This TCR beta chain was profiled in a study of T-cell reconstitution after alpha-beta-depleted transplantation in children. Broader study findings: One year after transplant, T-cell counts and diversity came mostly from newly produced T cells. Reportedly, only several hundred clones from non-depleted graft cells drove alpha-beta T-cell counts at about two months. Several patients had high TCRbeta diversity at day 60; it came from surviving recipient T cells and thymic progenitors.

Researchers prepared the TCRbeta library using unique molecular identifiers, the study reports. TCRdb redid the calling of the PCR reads with MiXCR, one entry per CDR3 protein. In the table there are just over 950,000 distinct CDR3 sequences, roughly 29% of which are singletons. Germline lookup yields CDR1 DFQATT and CDR2 SNEGSKA (reference sequence). The V end was cut by 1 base, the J end by 0 bases, with 4 bases between. This CDR3 has 13 residues. A remark on this clonotype: The antigen is not known.

The sample consisted of PBMCs, mostly from graft donor cells, taken 360 days after TCRalphabeta/CD19-depleted stem cell transplant. The chain uses TRBV20-1 and TRBJ2-1; D is undetermined. The clonotype originates from a boy under two years old who had a stem cell transplant for SCID, so the T cells may come from the graft donor. CDR3 in DNA: TGCAGTGCTAGAGGTTACTCCTACAATGAGCAGTTCTTC. It is translated as CSARGYSYNEQFF.